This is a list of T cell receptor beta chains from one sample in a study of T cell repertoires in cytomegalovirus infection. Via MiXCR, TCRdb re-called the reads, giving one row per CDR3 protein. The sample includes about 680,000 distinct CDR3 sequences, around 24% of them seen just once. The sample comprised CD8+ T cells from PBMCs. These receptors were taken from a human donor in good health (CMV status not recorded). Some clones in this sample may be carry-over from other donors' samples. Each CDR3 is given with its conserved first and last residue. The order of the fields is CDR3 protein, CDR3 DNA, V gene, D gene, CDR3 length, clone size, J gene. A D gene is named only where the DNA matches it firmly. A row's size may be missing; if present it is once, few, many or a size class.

cdr3_aa: CASSWGLLSNTGELFF
cdr3_nt: TGTGCCAGCAGCTGGGGACTACTATCTAACACCGGGGAGCTGTTTTTT
v_call: TRBV5-4
d_call: TRBD2
cdr3_length: 16
clone_size: -
j_call: TRBJ2-2

cdr3_aa: CASSYYAGREQFF
cdr3_nt: TGTGCCAGCAGTTACTACGCGGGTCGGGAGCAGTTCTTC
v_call: TRBV6-5
d_call: -
cdr3_length: 13
clone_size: few
j_call: TRBJ2-1

cdr3_aa: CASTPGAGELFF
cdr3_nt: TGTGCCAGCACCCCCGGCGCCGGGGAGCTATTTTTT
v_call: TRBV28
d_call: -
cdr3_length: 12
clone_size: once
j_call: TRBJ2-2

cdr3_aa: CASSLTSGGPGADTQYF
cdr3_nt: TGCGCCAGCAGCCTGACTAGCGGGGGACCAGGGGCAGATACGCAGTATTTT
v_call: TRBV4-1
d_call: TRBD2
cdr3_length: 17
clone_size: few
j_call: TRBJ2-3

cdr3_aa: CASLTSGGANNEQFF
cdr3_nt: TGTGCCAGCTTGACTAGCGGGGGGGCTAACAATGAGCAGTTCTTC
v_call: TRBV4-2
d_call: TRBD2
cdr3_length: 15
clone_size: few
j_call: TRBJ2-1

cdr3_aa: CASSPGTGIGYGYTF
cdr3_nt: TGTGCCAGCAGCCCCGGGACAGGGATCGGCTATGGCTACACCTTC
v_call: TRBV7-8
d_call: TRBD1
cdr3_length: 15
clone_size: many
j_call: TRBJ1-2

cdr3_aa: CASSPGRNSNQPQHF
cdr3_nt: TGTGCCAGCAGCCCCGGACGGAATAGCAATCAGCCCCAGCATTTT
v_call: TRBV6-1
d_call: -
cdr3_length: 15
clone_size: many
j_call: TRBJ1-5

cdr3_aa: CASTLTGSNYGYTF
cdr3_nt: TGTGCCAGCACATTAACAGGATCTAACTATGGCTACACCTTC
v_call: TRBV3-1
d_call: -
cdr3_length: 14
clone_size: few
j_call: TRBJ1-2

cdr3_aa: CAVSLRTGLDTQYF
cdr3_nt: TGTGCCGTATCCTTGCGGACAGGGCTCGATACGCAGTATTTT
v_call: TRBV7-6
d_call: TRBD1
cdr3_length: 14
clone_size: many
j_call: TRBJ2-3

cdr3_aa: CASSLLAALSYNEQFF
cdr3_nt: TGCGCCAGCAGCCTATTAGCGGCCCTCTCCTACAATGAGCAGTTCTTC
v_call: TRBV5-1
d_call: -
cdr3_length: 16
clone_size: -
j_call: TRBJ2-1

cdr3_aa: CASSEDGGQETQYF
cdr3_nt: TGTGCCAGCAGTGAGGACGGGGGCCAAGAGACCCAGTACTTC
v_call: TRBV12-3/TRBV12-4
d_call: -
cdr3_length: 14
clone_size: few
j_call: TRBJ2-5

cdr3_aa: CASSLGWDSAWDTQYF
cdr3_nt: TGTGCCAGCAGCTTAGGTTGGGACTCCGCCTGGGATACGCAGTATTTT
v_call: TRBV7-9
d_call: -
cdr3_length: 16
clone_size: many
j_call: TRBJ2-3

cdr3_aa: CAISRTGDNEQFF
cdr3_nt: TGTGCCATCAGTCGGACAGGGGACAATGAGCAGTTCTTC
v_call: TRBV10-3
d_call: TRBD1
cdr3_length: 13
clone_size: -
j_call: TRBJ2-1

cdr3_aa: CASSSIAGGASEQFF
cdr3_nt: TGTGCCAGCAGCTCCATCGCCGGGGGAGCAAGTGAGCAGTTCTTC
v_call: TRBV13
d_call: -
cdr3_length: 15
clone_size: -
j_call: TRBJ2-1

cdr3_aa: CATSDSSTDTQYF
cdr3_nt: TGTGCCACCAGCGACAGTAGCACAGATACGCAGTATTTT
v_call: TRBV24-1
d_call: -
cdr3_length: 13
clone_size: -
j_call: TRBJ2-3

cdr3_aa: CASSLMHQGAITGELFF
cdr3_nt: TGTGCCAGCAGCTTAATGCACCAGGGGGCGATCACCGGGGAGCTGTTTTTT
v_call: TRBV7-6
d_call: TRBD1
cdr3_length: 17
clone_size: -
j_call: TRBJ2-2

cdr3_aa: CASSPSGQGERVYNEQFF
cdr3_nt: TGTGCCAGTAGCCCCTCGGGACAGGGGGAGCGGGTCTACAATGAGCAGTTCTTC
v_call: TRBV19
d_call: TRBD1
cdr3_length: 18
clone_size: -
j_call: TRBJ2-1

cdr3_aa: CASSGLTGTEAFF
cdr3_nt: TGTGCCAGCAGTGGGCTGACAGGCACTGAAGCTTTCTTT
v_call: TRBV2
d_call: -
cdr3_length: 13
clone_size: many
j_call: TRBJ1-1

cdr3_aa: CSAREEDRGDSPLHF
cdr3_nt: TGCAGTGCTAGAGAGGAGGACAGGGGGGATTCACCCCTCCACTTT
v_call: TRBV20-1
d_call: TRBD1
cdr3_length: 15
clone_size: few
j_call: TRBJ1-6

cdr3_aa: CASSFPGVRGEQFF
cdr3_nt: TGTGCCAGCAGCTTCCCAGGGGTCAGGGGTGAGCAGTTCTTC
v_call: TRBV7-9
d_call: -
cdr3_length: 14
clone_size: many
j_call: TRBJ2-1